A selection of T cell receptor beta chains follows, all from one sample in a study of T cells in Graves' hyperthyroidism and ophthalmopathy. TCRdb independently ran MiXCR on the multiplex PCR reads; one entry per CDR3 protein. The sample records under 400,000 distinct CDR3 sequences, about 15% being singletons. Sequenced sample: blood. The receptors here all came from a woman aged 55-70 years with Graves' hyperthyroidism. CDR3s include the opening cysteine and the closing phenylalanine or tryptophan. A D gene is named only where the DNA matches it firmly. For some rows the clone size is stated as once, few or many, or as a class when expanded; others skip it.

- TRBJ1-5 few TRBV2 TGTGCCAGCAGTGATCCGGCGCGACAGAGCTTTCAGCCCCAGCATTTT CASSDPARQSFQPQHF
TRBD1 TRBJ2-1 few TRBV9 TGTGCCAGCAGCGCGGACAGGGGGGGGCAGTTCTTC CASSADRGGQFF
- TRBJ1-1 many TRBV28 TGTGCCAGCAGTCTCCTCGGTGGACGCGAACAGGCTGAAGCTTTCTTT CASSLLGGREQAEAFF
- TRBJ1-4 few TRBV19 TGTGCCAGTAGGGACTCTCAGGAATATAATGAAAAACTGTTTTTT CASRDSQEYNEKLFF
- TRBJ2-5 - TRBV2 TGTGCCAGCACTCCACAAGAGACCCAGTACTTC CASTPQETQYF
TRBD2 TRBJ2-1 - TRBV20-1 TGCAGTGCTAAGGCGGGAGGGGTCAACAATGAGCAGTTCTTC CSAKAGGVNNEQFF
TRBD2 TRBJ2-1 many TRBV7-9 TGTGCCAGCAGCTTAGGATTCTTGGGGGGGGAGCAGTTCTTC CASSLGFLGGEQFF
- TRBJ2-6 many TRBV6-1 TGTGCGGTAGGAGGCAGGGATCTCTCTGGGGCCAACGTCCTGACTTTC CAVGGRDLSGANVLTF
- TRBJ1-1 few TRBV27 TGTGCCAGCAGTAAGGGGGGCAATGAAGCTTTCTTT CASSKGGNEAFF
- TRBJ1-1 - TRBV20-1 TGCAGTGCTAGCTCTTTAGCGACAGCGAACACTGAAGCTTTCTTT CSASSLATANTEAFF
TRBD2 TRBJ2-1 few TRBV7-3 TGTGCCAGCAGCTTAACGGGTTGGGCTAGCGGAAGCTCCTACAATGAGCAGTTCTTC CASSLTGWASGSSYNEQFF
TRBD2 TRBJ2-5 - TRBV4-1 TGCGCCAGCAGCCAAGAGGGGGGACTAGCGGGAGTAGAGACCCAGTACTTC CASSQEGGLAGVETQYF
- TRBJ2-7 - TRBV5-4 TGTGCCAGCAGCGTTGTTGGGACCTACGAGCAGTACTTC CASSVVGTYEQYF
- TRBJ2-3 many TRBV20-1 TGCAGTGCTAGACCCCCGGCAGATACGCAGTATTTT CSARPPADTQYF
- TRBJ2-7 many TRBV9 TGTGCCAGCAGCGTCTCCGGGTCGAGCGACGAGCAGTACTTC CASSVSGSSDEQYF
- TRBJ1-6 - TRBV4-1 TGCGCCAGCAGCCAAGGGACACAATACAATTCACCCCTCCACTTT CASSQGTQYNSPLHF
TRBD1 TRBJ1-3 few TRBV12-3/TRBV12-4 TGTGCCAGCAGTTTCCCAGGGGGATCGTATGGAAACACCATATATTTT CASSFPGGSYGNTIYF
TRBD1 TRBJ1-2 - TRBV29-1 TGCAGCGTTGAAGATTGGAGGGGGCCCCCCCATGGCTACACCTTC CSVEDWRGPPHGYTF
TRBD2 TRBJ2-1 many TRBV6-2/TRBV6-3 TGTGCCAGCAAATCGGGACTAGCGGCCTCCTACAATGAGCAGTTCTTC CASKSGLAASYNEQFF
- TRBJ1-3 - TRBV6-2/TRBV6-3 TGTGCCAGCAGTAACCCCGGGACTGGAAACACCATATATTTT CASSNPGTGNTIYF
- TRBJ2-3 many TRBV28 TGTGCCAGCAGCGTAGCCGCCCTTGGCACAGATACGCAGTATTTT CASSVAALGTDTQYF
- TRBJ1-2 - TRBV6-1 TGTGCCAGCAGTGAAGGACCGGGGTATGGCTACACCTTC CASSEGPGYGYTF
- TRBJ2-4 - TRBV11-3 TGTGCCAGCAGCTTACCGTCCAAAAACATTCAGTACTTC CASSLPSKNIQYF
TRBD2 TRBJ2-3 many TRBV5-5 TGTGCCAGCAGCTGGGAGGGGAATACGCAGTATTTT CASSWEGNTQYF
TRBD2 TRBJ2-1 few TRBV2 TGTGCCAGCAGTTACTTACGACTAGCGGGAGGGCCACGGGCATACAATGAGCAGTTCTTC CASSYLRLAGGPRAYNEQFF
- TRBJ2-1 - TRBV19 TGTGCCAGTAGTATTTGGGTAGCGGAAGACAATGAGCAGTTCTTC CASSIWVAEDNEQFF
TRBD1 TRBJ1-1 - TRBV28 TGTGCCAGCAATCTAGGGACAGGGGCGATCACTGAAGCTTTCTTT CASNLGTGAITEAFF
TRBD1 TRBJ2-1 many TRBV7-9 TGTGCCAGCAGCTTAGTCAGAGTCGGGGGACAGGCCTCCGGCGATGAGCAGTTCTTC CASSLVRVGGQASGDEQFF
- TRBJ2-7 - TRBV19 TGTGCCAGTAGTGAGTGGGCGGGACAAAGGCGGCAGTACTTC CASSEWAGQRRQYF
- TRBJ2-7 many TRBV12-3/TRBV12-4 TGTGCCAGCAGTTGGAACAGGGACGACGAGCAGTACTTC CASSWNRDDEQYF
- TRBJ2-1 many TRBV28 TGTGCCAGCAGTCCCTACCTGGGGGAGCAGTTCTTC CASSPYLGEQFF
TRBD1 TRBJ2-5 many TRBV5-1 TGCGCCAGCAGCAAAGGGGGCGCGGAGGAGACCCAGTACTTC CASSKGGAEETQYF
- TRBJ2-2 few TRBV20-1 TGCAGTGCTAGACTAGCGTTCGGGGAGCTGTTTTTT CSARLAFGELFF
- TRBJ1-1 many TRBV11-3 TGTGCCAGCAGCACCCAAGAGAACACTGAAGCTTTCTTT CASSTQENTEAFF
TRBD2 TRBJ2-1 many TRBV18 TGTGCCAGCTCACCGATGACTAGCGGGAGGTCCCTCAATGAGCAGTTCTTC CASSPMTSGRSLNEQFF
TRBD1 TRBJ2-7 once TRBV29-1 TGCAGCGTAGGAGAGACAGGGCTCCCCTACGAGCAGTACTTC CSVGETGLPYEQYF
- TRBJ1-1 few TRBV4-1 TGCGCCAGCAGCCAAGCGGTAACAGAGAGGGCTTTCTTT CASSQAVTERAFF
- TRBJ1-6 many TRBV28 TGTGCCAGCAGTTCGGGGGGTCTATGGTCACCCCTCCACTTT CASSSGGLWSPLHF
TRBD1 TRBJ1-1 many TRBV5-1 TGCGCCAGCAGCTCCGGGACAGGTGTGGGCACTGAAGCTTTCTTT CASSSGTGVGTEAFF
- TRBJ2-4 - TRBV20-1 TGCAGTGCCCCCTCTCCGGGGCGGGCCCTTGGCAAAAACATTCAGTACTTC CSAPSPGRALGKNIQYF
TRBD2 TRBJ2-7 - TRBV20-1 TGCAGTGCTGAAGCTAGCGGGAGGCGCTACGAGCAGTACTTC CSAEASGRRYEQYF
TRBD1 TRBJ2-1 many TRBV20-1 TGCAGTGCTAGTTCCCGGGACAGGGCTTACAATGAGCAGTTCTTC CSASSRDRAYNEQFF